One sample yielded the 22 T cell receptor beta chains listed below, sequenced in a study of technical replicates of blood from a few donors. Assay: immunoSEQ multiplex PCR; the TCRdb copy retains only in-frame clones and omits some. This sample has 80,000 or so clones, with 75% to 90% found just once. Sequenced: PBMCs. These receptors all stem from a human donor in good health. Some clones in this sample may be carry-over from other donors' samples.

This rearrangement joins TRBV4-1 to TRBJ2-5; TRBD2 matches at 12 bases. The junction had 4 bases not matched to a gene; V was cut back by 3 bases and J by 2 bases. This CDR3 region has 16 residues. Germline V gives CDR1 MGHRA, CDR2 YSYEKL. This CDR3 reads CASSQQLAGGQETQYF. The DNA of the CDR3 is TGCGCCAGCAGCCAGCAACTAGCGGGGGGACAAGAGACCCAGTACTTC.

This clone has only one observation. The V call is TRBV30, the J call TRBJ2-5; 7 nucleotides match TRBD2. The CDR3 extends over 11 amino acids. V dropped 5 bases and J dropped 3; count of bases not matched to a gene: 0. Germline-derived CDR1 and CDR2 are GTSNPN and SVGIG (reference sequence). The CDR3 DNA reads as TGTGCCTGGGCGGGGGAAGAGACCCAGTACTTC. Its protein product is CAWAGEETQYF.

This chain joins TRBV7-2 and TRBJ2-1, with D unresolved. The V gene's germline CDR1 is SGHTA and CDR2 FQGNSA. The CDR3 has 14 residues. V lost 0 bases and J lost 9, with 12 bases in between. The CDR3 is CASSLAAPRSEQFF. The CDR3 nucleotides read TGTGCCAGCAGCTTAGCGGCCCCTAGGAGTGAGCAGTTCTTC.

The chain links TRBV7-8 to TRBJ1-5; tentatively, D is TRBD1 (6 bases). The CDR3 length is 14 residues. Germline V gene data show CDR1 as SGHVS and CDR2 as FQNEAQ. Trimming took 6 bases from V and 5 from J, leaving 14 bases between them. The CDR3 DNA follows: TGTGCCAGCAGTTTCCGGGACACAGATCAGCCCCAGCATTTT. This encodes CASSFRDTDQPQHF.

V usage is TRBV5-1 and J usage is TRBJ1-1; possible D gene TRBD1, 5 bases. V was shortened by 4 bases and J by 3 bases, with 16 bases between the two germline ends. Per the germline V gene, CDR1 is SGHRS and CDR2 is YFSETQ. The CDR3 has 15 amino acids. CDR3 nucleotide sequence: TGCGCCAGCAGCCTAAGCGGGGGGGTTTACACTGAAGCTTTCTTT. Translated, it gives CASSLSGGVYTEAFF.

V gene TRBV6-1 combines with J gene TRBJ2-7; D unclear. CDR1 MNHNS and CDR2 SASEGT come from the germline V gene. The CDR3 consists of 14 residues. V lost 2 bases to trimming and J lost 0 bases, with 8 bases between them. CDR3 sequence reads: CASSENLSSYEQYF. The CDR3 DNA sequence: TGTGCCAGCAGTGAAAACCTGAGCTCCTACGAGCAGTACTTC.

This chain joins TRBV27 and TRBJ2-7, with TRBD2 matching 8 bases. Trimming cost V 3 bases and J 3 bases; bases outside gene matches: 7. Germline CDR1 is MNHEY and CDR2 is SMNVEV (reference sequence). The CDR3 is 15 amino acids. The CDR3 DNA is TGTGCCAGCAGTTTCTCGGCGGGGGGCTTCTACGAGCAGTACTTC. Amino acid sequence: CASSFSAGGFYEQYF.

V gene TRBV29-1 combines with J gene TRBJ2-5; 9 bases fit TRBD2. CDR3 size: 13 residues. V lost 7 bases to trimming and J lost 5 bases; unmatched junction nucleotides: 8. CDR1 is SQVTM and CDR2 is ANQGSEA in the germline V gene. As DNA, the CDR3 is TGCAGCGGATGGGGACTAGCAAGGGAGACCCAGTACTTC. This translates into CSGWGLARETQYF. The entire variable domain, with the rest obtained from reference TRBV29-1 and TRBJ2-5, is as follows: SAVISQKPSRDICQRGTSLTIQCQVDSQVTMMFWYRQQPGQSLTLIATANQGSEATYESGFVIDKFPISRPNLTFSTLTVSNMSPEDSSIYLCSGWGLARETQYFGPGTRLLVL.

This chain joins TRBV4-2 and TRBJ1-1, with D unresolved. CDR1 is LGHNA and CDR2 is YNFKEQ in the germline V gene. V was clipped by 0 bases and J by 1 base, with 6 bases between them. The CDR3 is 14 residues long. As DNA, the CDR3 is TGTGCCAGCAGCCAAGACGGGGAGAACACTGAAGCTTTCTTT. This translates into CASSQDGENTEAFF.

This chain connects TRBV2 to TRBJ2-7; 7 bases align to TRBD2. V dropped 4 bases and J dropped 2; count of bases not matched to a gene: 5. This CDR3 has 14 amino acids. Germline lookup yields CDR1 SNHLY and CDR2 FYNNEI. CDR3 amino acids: CASSGQSGAYEQYF. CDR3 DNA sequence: TGTGCCAGCAGTGGACAGAGCGGGGCCTACGAGCAGTACTTC.

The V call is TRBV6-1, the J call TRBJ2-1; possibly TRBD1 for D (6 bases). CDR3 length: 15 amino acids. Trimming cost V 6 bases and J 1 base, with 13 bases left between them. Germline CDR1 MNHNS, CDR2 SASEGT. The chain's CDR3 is CASRQGSESYNEQFF. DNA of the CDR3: TGTGCCAGCAGACAGGGTTCAGAGTCCTACAATGAGCAGTTCTTC.

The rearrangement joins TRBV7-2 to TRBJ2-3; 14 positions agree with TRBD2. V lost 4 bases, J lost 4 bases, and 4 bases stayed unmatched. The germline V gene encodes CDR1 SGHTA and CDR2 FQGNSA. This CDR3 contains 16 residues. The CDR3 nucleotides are TGTGCCAGCAGCTGGGGACTAGCGGGGGCCGCAGATACGCAGTATTTT. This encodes CASSWGLAGAADTQYF.

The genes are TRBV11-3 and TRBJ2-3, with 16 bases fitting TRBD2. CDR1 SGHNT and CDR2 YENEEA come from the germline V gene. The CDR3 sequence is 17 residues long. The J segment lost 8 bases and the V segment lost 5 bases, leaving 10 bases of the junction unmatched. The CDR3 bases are TGTGCCAGCAGCCGTTCGGGACTAGCGGGGGGGCCTCCTACGCAGTATTTT. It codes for CASSRSGLAGGPPTQYF. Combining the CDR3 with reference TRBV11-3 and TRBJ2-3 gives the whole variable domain EAGVVQSPRYKIIEKKQPVAFWCNPISGHNTLYWYLQNLGQGPELLIRYENEEAVDDSQLPKDRFSAERLKGVDSTLKIQPAELGDSAVYLCASSRSGLAGGPPTQYFGPGTRLTVL.

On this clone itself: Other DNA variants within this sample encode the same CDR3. CDR3 protein: CAWSTTGINYGYTF. In DNA, the CDR3 is TGTGCCTGGAGTACGACAGGGATCAACTATGGCTACACCTTC. V usage is TRBV30 and J usage is TRBJ1-2; TRBD1 aligns across 7 bases. CDR1 and CDR2 (germline): GTSNPN, SVGIG (reference sequence). The CDR3 loop spans 14 amino acids. J gave up 2 bases and V 2 bases, and 5 bases lay outside the gene matches.

This CDR3 is CASSLEAGGAYEQYF. The DNA of the CDR3 is TGTGCCAGCAGCTTAGAAGCGGGAGGGGCCTACGAGCAGTACTTC. The chain is built from TRBV7-8 and TRBJ2-7, with TRBD2 identical over 10 bases. The CDR3 is 15 residues long. Germline V gives CDR1 SGHVS, CDR2 FQNEAQ. V was pared by 1 base and J by 2 bases, with 2 bases of the junction left unmatched.

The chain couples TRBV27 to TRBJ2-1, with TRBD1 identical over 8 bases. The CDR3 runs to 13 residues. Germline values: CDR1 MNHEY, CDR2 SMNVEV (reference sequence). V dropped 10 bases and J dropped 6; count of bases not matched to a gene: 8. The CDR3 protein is CATADRAINEQFF. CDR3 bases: TGTGCCACCGCGGACAGGGCGATCAATGAGCAGTTCTTC.

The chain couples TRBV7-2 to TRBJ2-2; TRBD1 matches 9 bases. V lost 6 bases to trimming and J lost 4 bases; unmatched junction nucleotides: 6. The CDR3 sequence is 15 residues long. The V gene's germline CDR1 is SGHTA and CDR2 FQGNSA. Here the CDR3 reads CASREGDRVTGELFF. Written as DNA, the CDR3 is TGTGCCAGCAGGGAGGGGGACAGGGTCACCGGGGAGCTGTTTTTT.

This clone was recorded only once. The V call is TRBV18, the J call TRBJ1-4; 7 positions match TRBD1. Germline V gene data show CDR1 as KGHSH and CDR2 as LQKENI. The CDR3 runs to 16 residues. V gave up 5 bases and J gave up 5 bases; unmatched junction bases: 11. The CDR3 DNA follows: TGTGCCAGCTCATCTCGTAGGGGGCTCGTCAATGAAAAACTGTTTTTT. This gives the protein CASSSRRGLVNEKLFF.

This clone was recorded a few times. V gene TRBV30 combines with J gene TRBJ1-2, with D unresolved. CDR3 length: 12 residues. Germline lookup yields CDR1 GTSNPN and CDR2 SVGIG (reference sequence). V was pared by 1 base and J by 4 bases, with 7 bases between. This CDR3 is CAWSALAYGYTF. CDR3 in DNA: TGTGCCTGGAGTGCGTTGGCCTATGGCTACACCTTC.

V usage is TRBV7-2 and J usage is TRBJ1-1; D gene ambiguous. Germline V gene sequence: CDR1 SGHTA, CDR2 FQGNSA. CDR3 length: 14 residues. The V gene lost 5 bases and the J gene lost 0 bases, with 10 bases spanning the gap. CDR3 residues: CASSPHALNTEAFF. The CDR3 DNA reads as TGTGCCAGCAGCCCTCATGCGCTGAACACTGAAGCTTTCTTT.

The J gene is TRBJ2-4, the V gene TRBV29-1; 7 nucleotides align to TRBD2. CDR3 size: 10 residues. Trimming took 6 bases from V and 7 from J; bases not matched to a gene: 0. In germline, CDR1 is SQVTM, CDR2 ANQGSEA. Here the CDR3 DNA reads TGCAGCGTGGGGGGGAACATTCAGTACTTC. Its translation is CSVGGNIQYF.

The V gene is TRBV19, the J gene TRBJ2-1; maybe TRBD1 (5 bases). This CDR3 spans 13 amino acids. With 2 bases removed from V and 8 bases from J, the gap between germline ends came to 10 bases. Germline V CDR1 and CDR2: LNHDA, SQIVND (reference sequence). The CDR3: CASSIRWGYEQFF. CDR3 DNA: TGTGCCAGTAGTATAAGATGGGGCTATGAGCAGTTCTTC.